The 16 T cell receptor beta chains given below trace back to one sample, sequenced in a study of shared clonotypes between healthy human individuals. This table comes from immunoSEQ multiplex PCR, and its TCRdb copy is limited to in-frame clones, with some not included. The sample comprises fewer than 650,000 clones, 76% of which are singletons, and over 10% rests with the top ten. Material: PBMCs. All receptors derive from a middle-aged woman in good health. Some clones in this sample may be carry-over from other donors' samples.

About this clone itself: At one end, the junction sequence differs from germline, possibly due to a read error. This chain joins TRBV15 and TRBJ2-7; the D is unclear. This CDR3 is 13 amino acids long. CDR1 is LNHNV, CDR2 YYDKDF, per germline (reference sequence). In DNA, the CDR3 is TGTGCCACCAGCAGAGAAAGTGCCATGAGCCGGGTATTC. Its protein is CATSRESAMSRVF.

This clone was detected a few times. The rearrangement uses TRBV4-1 and TRBJ1-5, with 9 bases fitting TRBD1. CDR3 length: 16 amino acids. Losses at the gene ends were 4 bases for V and 5 bases for J; bases not matched to a gene: 9. CDR1 is MGHRA, CDR2 YSYEKL, per germline. The CDR3 here is CASSPGQGRKDQPQHF. The DNA of the CDR3 is TGCGCCAGCAGCCCCGGACAGGGGAGGAAGGATCAGCCCCAGCATTTT.

V and J are TRBV19 and TRBJ1-5, with D uncertain. CDR1 LNHDA and CDR2 SQIVND come from the germline V gene (reference sequence). Trimming cost V 1 base and J 0 bases, with 13 bases left between them. This CDR3 has 17 amino acids. In nucleotides, the CDR3 is TGTGCCAGTAGTATAGCTTTTGCAGGCAATAGCAATCAGCCCCAGCATTTT. It yields the protein CASSIAFAGNSNQPQHF. Based on the CDR3 plus reference TRBV19 and TRBJ1-5, the full variable domain is DGGITQSPKYLFRKEGQNVTLSCEQNLNHDAMYWYRQDPGQGLRLIYYSQIVNDFQKGDIAEGYSVSREKKESFPLTVTSAQKNPTAFYLCASSIAFAGNSNQPQHFGDGTRLSIL.

Of note for this clone: This may arise from a read error, as a much more abundant clone is one base away. J is TRBJ2-2 and V is TRBV27, with TRBD1 matching 7 bases. The CDR3 covers 15 residues. CDR1 MNHEY and CDR2 SMNVEV come from the germline V gene (reference sequence). Here the CDR3 DNA reads TGTGCCAGCAACCTGAGGGGGCCTCGAACCGGGGAGCCGTTTTTT. It translates to CASNLRGPRTGEPFF.

The chain combines TRBV12-2 with TRBJ2-2; whether TRBD1, the table's D call, matches the DNA was not checked. TRBV12-2 is assigned pseudogene status. The CDR3 contains 15 residues. For the CDR3, the DNA is TGTGCAAGTCGCCTCCCGACAGGGGCGACCGGGGAGCTGTTTTTT. Protein: CASRLPTGATGELFF.

This clone was detected a few times. V is TRBV28 and J is TRBJ2-6; unclear D gene. Between the trimmed V and J ends, which lost 7 bases and 3 bases, there was a span of 1 base. The CDR3 sequence is 11 residues long. Germline V gene sequence: CDR1 MDHEN, CDR2 SYDVKM. The CDR3 DNA reads as TGTGCCAGCAATGGGGCCAACGTCCTGACTTTC. Its translation: CASNGANVLTF.

This clone came up a few times. The chain combines TRBV6-6 with TRBJ2-7, with 9 bases aligning to TRBD1. Trimming removed 6 bases from V and 6 bases from J; junction bases left unmatched: 6. This CDR3 is 13 amino acids long. Germline V gives CDR1 MNHNY, CDR2 SVGAGI (reference sequence). This CDR3 reads CASSRGQGGEQYF. The CDR3 DNA is TGTGCCAGCAGCCGGGGACAGGGAGGCGAGCAGTACTTC.

This chain connects TRBV27 to TRBJ2-7; either TRBD1 or TRBD2 may supply D (5 bases each). Trimming pared 6 bases from V and 0 bases from J, leaving 21 bases between. CDR1 MNHEY and CDR2 SMNVEV come from the germline V gene (reference sequence). The CDR3 is 17 residues long. This CDR3 is CASRGSGTARNSYEQYF. The DNA of the CDR3 is TGTGCCAGCAGAGGGTCAGGGACCGCAAGAAACTCCTACGAGCAGTACTTC.

The chain is built from TRBV5-1 and TRBJ2-2; TRBD1 or TRBD2 may be the D gene (6 bases each). Germline CDR1 and CDR2: SGHRS and YFSETQ. V was pared by 4 bases and J by 0 bases, with 10 bases between. The CDR3 totals 15 residues. The CDR3 loop reads CASSAGHTNTGELFF. The DNA for the CDR3 is TGCGCCAGCAGCGCGGGACACACGAACACCGGGGAGCTGTTTTTT.

This chain uses TRBV28 with TRBJ1-3; D ambiguous. CDR3 size: 13 residues. The germline V gene has CDR1 MDHEN and CDR2 SYDVKM. V was shortened by 5 bases and J by 3 bases, with 8 bases between the two germline ends. In DNA, the CDR3 is TGTGCCAGCAGTCGGTCAGATGGAAACACCATATATTTT. Its protein product is CASSRSDGNTIYF.

Of note for this clone: The sample has other DNA sequences that encode this CDR3 too. The chain carries TRBV20-1 and TRBJ2-7; D gene unclear. This CDR3 is 11 amino acids long. The germline V gene has CDR1 DFQATT and CDR2 SNEGSKA (reference sequence). V was shortened by 2 bases and J by 2 bases, with 4 bases between the two germline ends. CDR3 bases: TGCAGTGCTAGAAGGGCCTACGAGCAGTACTTC. Its translation: CSARRAYEQYF.

The chain couples TRBV19 to TRBJ2-2; D possibly matches TRBD1 or TRBD2 (5 bases each). The V end was cut by 3 bases, the J end by 6 bases, with 14 bases between. CDR3 length: 15 residues. CDR1 and CDR2 from the germline V gene are LNHDA and SQIVND (reference sequence). CDR3: CASSIWGIGAGELFF. CDR3 coding DNA: TGTGCCAGTAGTATTTGGGGGATCGGGGCCGGGGAGCTGTTTTTT.

The chain links TRBV2 to TRBJ1-1; 7 nucleotides agree with TRBD1. After removal of 6 bases from V and 5 bases from J, the junction contained 9 bases not matched to a gene. CDR1 SNHLY and CDR2 FYNNEI come from the germline V gene. The CDR3 is 14 amino acids. The CDR3 bases are TGTGCCAGCAGGGATAACAGGGGCGGAACTGAAGCTTTCTTT. Protein: CASRDNRGGTEAFF.

V gene TRBV5-4 combines with J gene TRBJ1-2; 8 bases agree with TRBD1. Per germline, CDR1 SGHNT and CDR2 YYREEE (reference sequence). The CDR3 is made up of 14 amino acids. Trimming at V came to 3 bases and at J to 8 bases, leaving 9 bases not matched to a gene. CDR3 DNA: TGTGCCAGCAGCTGGGAAGCGACAGGGGAGGGCTACACCTTC. It yields the protein CASSWEATGEGYTF.

V and J are TRBV7-6 and TRBJ2-7; D is perhaps TRBD1 (5 bases). Trimming pared 4 bases from V and 0 bases from J, leaving 13 bases between. Germline CDR1 SGHVS, CDR2 FNYEAQ. This CDR3 spans 15 amino acids. CDR3 coding DNA: TGTGCCAGCAGCTCCCCCGCAGACAGCTCCTACGAGCAGTACTTC. Translating it yields CASSSPADSSYEQYF.

V is TRBV6-4 and J is TRBJ2-1; TRBD1 might be the D (5 bases). This CDR3 spans 14 amino acids. Germline values: CDR1 MRHNA, CDR2 SNTAGT. Trimming left V 4 bases short and J 6 bases short, with 13 bases between. The CDR3 spells CASSVETDSNEQFF. The DNA for the CDR3 is TGTGCCAGCAGTGTCGAGACAGACTCCAATGAGCAGTTCTTC.